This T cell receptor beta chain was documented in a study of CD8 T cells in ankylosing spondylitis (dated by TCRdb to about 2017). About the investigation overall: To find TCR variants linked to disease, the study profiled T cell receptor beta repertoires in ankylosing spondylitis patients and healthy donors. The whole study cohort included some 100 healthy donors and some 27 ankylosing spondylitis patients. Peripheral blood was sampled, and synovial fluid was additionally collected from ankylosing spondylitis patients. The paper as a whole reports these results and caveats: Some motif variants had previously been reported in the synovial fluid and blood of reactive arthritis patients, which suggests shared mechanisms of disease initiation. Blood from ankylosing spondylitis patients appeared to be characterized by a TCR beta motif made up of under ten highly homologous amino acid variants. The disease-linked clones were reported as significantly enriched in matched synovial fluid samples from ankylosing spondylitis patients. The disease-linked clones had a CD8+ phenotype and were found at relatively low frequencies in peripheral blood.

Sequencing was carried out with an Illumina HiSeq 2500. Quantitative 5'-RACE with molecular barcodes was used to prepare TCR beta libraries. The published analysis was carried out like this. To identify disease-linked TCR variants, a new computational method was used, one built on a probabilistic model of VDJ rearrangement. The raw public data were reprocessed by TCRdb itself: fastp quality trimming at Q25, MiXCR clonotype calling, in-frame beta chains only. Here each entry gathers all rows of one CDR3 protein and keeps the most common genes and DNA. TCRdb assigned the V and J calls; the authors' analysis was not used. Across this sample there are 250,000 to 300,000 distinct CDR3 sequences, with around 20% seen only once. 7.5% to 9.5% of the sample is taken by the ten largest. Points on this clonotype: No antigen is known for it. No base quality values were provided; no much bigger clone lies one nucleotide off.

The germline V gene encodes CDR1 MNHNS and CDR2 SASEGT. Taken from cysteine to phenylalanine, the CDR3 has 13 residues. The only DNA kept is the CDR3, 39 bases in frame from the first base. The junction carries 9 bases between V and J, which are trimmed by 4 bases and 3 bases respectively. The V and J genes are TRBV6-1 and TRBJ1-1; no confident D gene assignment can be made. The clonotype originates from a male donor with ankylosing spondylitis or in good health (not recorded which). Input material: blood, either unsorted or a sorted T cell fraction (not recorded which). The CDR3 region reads CASSALSDTEAFF. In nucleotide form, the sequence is TGTGCCAGCAGTGCGCTTAGTGACACTGAAGCTTTCTTT.